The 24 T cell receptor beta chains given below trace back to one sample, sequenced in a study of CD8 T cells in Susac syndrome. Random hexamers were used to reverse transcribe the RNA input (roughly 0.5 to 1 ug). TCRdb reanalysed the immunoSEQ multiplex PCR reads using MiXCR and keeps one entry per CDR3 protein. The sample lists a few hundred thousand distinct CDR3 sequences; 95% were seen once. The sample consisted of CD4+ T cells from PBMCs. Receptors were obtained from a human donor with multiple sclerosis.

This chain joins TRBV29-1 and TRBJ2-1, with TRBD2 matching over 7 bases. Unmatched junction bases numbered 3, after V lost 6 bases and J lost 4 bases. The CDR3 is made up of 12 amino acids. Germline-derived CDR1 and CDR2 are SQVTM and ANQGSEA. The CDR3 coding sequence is TGCAGCGTGCGGGAGTTGTACAATGAGCAGTTCTTC. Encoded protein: CSVRELYNEQFF.

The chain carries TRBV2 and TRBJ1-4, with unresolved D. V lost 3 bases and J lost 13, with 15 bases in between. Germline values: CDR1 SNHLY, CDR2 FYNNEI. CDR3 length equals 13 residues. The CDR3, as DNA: TGTGCCAGCAGTGATAGGTTGGGCAGTAGACTGTTTTTT. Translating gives CASSDRLGSRLFF.

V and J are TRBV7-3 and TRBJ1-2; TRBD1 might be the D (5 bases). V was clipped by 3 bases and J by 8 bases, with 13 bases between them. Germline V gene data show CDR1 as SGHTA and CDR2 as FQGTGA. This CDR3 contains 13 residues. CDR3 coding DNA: TGTGCCAGCAGCTTTACGGAAACAGGAGGCTACACCTTC. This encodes CASSFTETGGYTF.

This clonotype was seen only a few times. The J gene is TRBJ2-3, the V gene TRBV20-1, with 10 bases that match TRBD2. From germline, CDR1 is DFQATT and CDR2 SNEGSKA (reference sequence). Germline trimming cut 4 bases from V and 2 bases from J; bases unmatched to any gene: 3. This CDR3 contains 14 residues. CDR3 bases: TGCAGTGCTACCCTAGCGGGGGTCACAGATACGCAGTATTTT. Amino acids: CSATLAGVTDTQYF.

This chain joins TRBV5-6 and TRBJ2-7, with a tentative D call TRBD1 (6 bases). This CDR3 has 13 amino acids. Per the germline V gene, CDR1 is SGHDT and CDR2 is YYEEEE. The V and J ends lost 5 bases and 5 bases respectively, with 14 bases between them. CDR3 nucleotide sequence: TGTGCCAGCAGACAAACAGGGAGCCACGAGCAGTACTTC. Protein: CASRQTGSHEQYF.

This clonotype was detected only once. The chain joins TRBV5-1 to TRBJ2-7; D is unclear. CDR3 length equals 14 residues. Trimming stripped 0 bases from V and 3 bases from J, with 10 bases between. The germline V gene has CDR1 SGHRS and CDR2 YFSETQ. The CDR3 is CASSLGTYGYEQYF. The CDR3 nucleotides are TGCGCCAGCAGCTTGGGCACCTACGGCTACGAGCAGTACTTC. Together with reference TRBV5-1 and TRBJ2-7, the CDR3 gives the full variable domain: KAGVTQTPRYLIKTRGQQVTLSCSPISGHRSVSWYQQTPGQGLQFLFEYFSETQRNKGNFPGRFSGRQFSNSRSEMNVSTLELGDSALYLCASSLGTYGYEQYFGPGTRLTVT.

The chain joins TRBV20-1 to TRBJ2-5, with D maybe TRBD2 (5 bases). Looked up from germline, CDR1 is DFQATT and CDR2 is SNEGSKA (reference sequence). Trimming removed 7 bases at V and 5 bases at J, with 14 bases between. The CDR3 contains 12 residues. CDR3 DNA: TGCAGTGTCCGTTCCGGGGTTGAGACCCAGTACTTC. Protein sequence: CSVRSGVETQYF.

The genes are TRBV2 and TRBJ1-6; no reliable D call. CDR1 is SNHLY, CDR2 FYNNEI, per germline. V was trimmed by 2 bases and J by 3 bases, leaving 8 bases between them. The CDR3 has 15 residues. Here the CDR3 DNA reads TGTGCCAGCAGTGAAAGGGATTTCTATAATTCACCCCTCCACTTT. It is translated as CASSERDFYNSPLHF.

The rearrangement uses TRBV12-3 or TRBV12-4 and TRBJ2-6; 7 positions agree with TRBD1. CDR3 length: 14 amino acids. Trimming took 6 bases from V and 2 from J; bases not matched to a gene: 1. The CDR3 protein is CASSTGAGANVLTF. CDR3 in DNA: TGTGCCAGCAGCACAGGGGCTGGGGCCAACGTCCTGACTTTC.

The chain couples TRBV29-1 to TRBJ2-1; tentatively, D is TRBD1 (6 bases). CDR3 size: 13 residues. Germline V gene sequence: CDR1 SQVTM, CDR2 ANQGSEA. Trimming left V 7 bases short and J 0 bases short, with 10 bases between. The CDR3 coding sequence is TGCAGCGCACGGGACAACTCCTACAATGAGCAGTTCTTC. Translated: CSARDNSYNEQFF.

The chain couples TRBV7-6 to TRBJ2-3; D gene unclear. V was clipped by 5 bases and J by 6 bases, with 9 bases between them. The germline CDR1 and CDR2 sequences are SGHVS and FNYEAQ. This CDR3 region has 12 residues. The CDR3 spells CASSPWLDTQYF. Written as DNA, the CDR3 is TGTGCCAGCAGCCCCTGGTTGGATACGCAGTATTTT.

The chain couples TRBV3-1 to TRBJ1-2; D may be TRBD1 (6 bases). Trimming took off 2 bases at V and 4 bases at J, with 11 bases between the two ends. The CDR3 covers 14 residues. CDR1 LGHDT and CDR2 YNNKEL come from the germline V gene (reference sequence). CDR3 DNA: TGTGCCAGCAGCCAAAGGGACACCCTCTATGGCTACACCTTC. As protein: CASSQRDTLYGYTF.

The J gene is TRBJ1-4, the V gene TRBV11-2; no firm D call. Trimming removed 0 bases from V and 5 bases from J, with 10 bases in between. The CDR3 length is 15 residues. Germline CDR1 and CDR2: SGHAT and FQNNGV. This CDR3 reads CASSLDSAGNEKLFF. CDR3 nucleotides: TGTGCCAGCAGCTTAGACTCGGCAGGAAATGAAAAACTGTTTTTT.

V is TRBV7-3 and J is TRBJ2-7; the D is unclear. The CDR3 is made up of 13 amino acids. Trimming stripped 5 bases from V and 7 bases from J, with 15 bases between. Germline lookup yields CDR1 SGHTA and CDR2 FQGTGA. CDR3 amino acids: CASSKGFLREQYF. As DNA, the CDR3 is TGTGCCAGCAGCAAAGGGTTCCTACGAGAGCAGTACTTC.

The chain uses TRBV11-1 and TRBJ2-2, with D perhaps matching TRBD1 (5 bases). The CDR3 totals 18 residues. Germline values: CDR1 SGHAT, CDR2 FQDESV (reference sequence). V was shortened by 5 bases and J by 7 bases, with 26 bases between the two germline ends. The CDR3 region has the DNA TGTGCCAGCAGCCCATCAAGGGGCAGCGCGATTGTTTTCGGGGAGCTGTTTTTT. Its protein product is CASSPSRGSAIVFGELFF. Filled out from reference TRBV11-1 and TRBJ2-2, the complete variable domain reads EAEVAQSPRYKITEKSQAVAFWCDPISGHATLYWYRQILGQGPELLVQFQDESVVDDSQLPKDRFSAERLKGVDSTLKIQPAELGDSAMYLCASSPSRGSAIVFGELFFGEGSRLTVL.

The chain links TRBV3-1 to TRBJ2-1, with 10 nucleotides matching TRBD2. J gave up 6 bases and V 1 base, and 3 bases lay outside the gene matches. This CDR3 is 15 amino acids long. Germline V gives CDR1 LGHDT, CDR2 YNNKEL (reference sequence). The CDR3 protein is CASSQGTSGVNEQFF. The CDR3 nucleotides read TGTGCCAGCAGCCAAGGTACTAGCGGGGTCAATGAGCAGTTCTTC.

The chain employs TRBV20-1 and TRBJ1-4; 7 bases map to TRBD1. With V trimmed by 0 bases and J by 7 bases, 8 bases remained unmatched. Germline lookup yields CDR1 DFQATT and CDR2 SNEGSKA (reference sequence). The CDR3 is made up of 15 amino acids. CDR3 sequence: CSARDRQGRGEKLFF. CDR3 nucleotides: TGCAGTGCTAGAGACAGACAGGGACGGGGTGAAAAACTGTTTTTT.

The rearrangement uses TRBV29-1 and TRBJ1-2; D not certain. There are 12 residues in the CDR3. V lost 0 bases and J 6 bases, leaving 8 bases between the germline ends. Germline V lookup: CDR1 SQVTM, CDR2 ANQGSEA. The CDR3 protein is CSVEEAVDGYTF. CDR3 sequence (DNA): TGCAGCGTTGAAGAAGCAGTGGATGGCTACACCTTC.

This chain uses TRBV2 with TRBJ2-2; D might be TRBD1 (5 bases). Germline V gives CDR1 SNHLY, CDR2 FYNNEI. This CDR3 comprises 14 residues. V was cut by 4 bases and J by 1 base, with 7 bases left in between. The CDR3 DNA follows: TGTGCCAGCAGTGGGGGCAGGAACACCGGGGAGCTGTTTTTT. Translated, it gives CASSGGRNTGELFF.

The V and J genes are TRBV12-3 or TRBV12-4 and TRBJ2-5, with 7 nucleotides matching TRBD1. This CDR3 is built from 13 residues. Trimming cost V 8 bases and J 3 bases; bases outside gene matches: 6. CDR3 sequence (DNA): TGTGCCAGCCGACAGGGAAGGGAAGAGACCCAGTACTTC. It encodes CASRQGREETQYF.

The CDR3 protein is CSVGGRPNTGELFF. In DNA form, the CDR3 reads TGCAGCGTTGGGGGGCGGCCGAACACCGGGGAGCTGTTTTTT. V gene TRBV29-1 combines with J gene TRBJ2-2; maybe TRBD1 (6 bases). V was pared by 4 bases and J by 0 bases, with 9 bases between. The CDR3 extends over 14 amino acids. CDR1 SQVTM and CDR2 ANQGSEA come from the germline V gene.

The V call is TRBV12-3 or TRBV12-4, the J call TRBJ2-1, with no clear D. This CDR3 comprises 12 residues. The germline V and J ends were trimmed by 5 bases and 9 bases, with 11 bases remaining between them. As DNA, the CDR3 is TGTGCCAGCAGTCCCGGGTGGGGTGAGCAGTTCTTC. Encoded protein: CASSPGWGEQFF.

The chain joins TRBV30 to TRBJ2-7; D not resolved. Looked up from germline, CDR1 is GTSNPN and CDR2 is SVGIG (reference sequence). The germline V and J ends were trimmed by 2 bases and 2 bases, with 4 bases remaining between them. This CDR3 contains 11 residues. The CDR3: CAWSRTYEQYF. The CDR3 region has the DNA TGTGCCTGGAGTCGTACCTACGAGCAGTACTTC.

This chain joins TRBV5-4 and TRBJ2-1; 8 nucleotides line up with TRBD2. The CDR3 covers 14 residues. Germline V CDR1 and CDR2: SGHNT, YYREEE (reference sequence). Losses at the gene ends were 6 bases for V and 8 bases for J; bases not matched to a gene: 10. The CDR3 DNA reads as TGTGCCAGCACCAGGCGAGAAGCGGGGGATGAGCAGTTCTTC. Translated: CASTRREAGDEQFF. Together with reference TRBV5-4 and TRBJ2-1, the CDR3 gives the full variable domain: ETGVTQSPTHLIKTRGQQVTLRCSSQSGHNTVSWYQQALGQGPQFIFQYYREEENGRGNFPPRFSGLQFPNYSSELNVNALELDDSALYLCASTRREAGDEQFFGPGTRLTVL.